The T cell receptor beta chain described here comes from a study of shared clonotypes between healthy human individuals. The study's findings and limits: Represented diversity (both genetic and exposure-history) was limited by the small number of donors.

The CDR3 covers 17 residues. Trimming took 4 bases from V and 5 from J, leaving 23 bases between them. CDR1 MDHEN and CDR2 SYDVKM come from the germline V gene. Only in-frame clones appear in the TCRdb table, and some are missing; sequencing was by immunoSEQ multiplex PCR. The sample includes about 2 million clones, 95% of them seen just once. In regard to this clone: Its antigen is currently unknown.

The sample comprised naive CD4+ T cells sorted from blood. Subset reported: CD45RA+ positively selected. The chain recombines TRBV28 with TRBJ2-5; possibly TRBD1 for D (8 bases). This receptor was identified in a man between 18 and 29 years old in good health. The CDR3 region has the DNA TGTGCCAGCAGTTCCGCGACCCTATACAGGGGGGGGGAGACCCAGTACTTC. Protein product: CASSSATLYRGGETQYF.